Listed below are T cell receptor beta chains from one sample, sequenced in a study of blood T cell repertoires in COVID-19. The protocol was immunoSEQ multiplex PCR, while the TCRdb copy is restricted to in-frame clones and leaves out a portion. Here the sample spans tens of thousands of clones, approximately 87% being singletons. Sequences were obtained from peripheral blood. Receptors originate from a human donor in a cohort sampled during active COVID-19. Both conserved end residues are part of each CDR3. The D gene is left open where the match is weak. Clone size is not always given. Where it is, it says once, few, many or a class for expanded clones.

len	d_gene	v_gene	abundance	j_gene	CDR3aa	CDR3nt
14	NA	TRBV27	NA	TRBJ1-1	CASSLVQAHTEAFF	TGTGCCAGCAGTTTAGTCCAGGCTCACACTGAAGCTTTCTTT
14	NA	TRBV2	NA	TRBJ1-5	CASSGLGGRQPQHF	TGTGCCAGCAGTGGTTTGGGGGGGCGACAGCCCCAGCATTTT
14	TRBD1	TRBV29-1	NA	TRBJ1-2	CSVIDRGPNYGYTF	TGCAGCGTTATAGACAGGGGCCCGAACTATGGCTACACCTTC
15	TRBD1	TRBV19	few	TRBJ1-6	CASRGGQSEISPLHF	TGTGCCAGTAGGGGGGGACAGAGCGAAATTTCACCCCTCCACTTT
16	NA	TRBV7-2	NA	TRBJ1-5	CASSQLGQTSNQPQHF	TGTGCCAGCAGCCAATTAGGACAGACCAGCAATCAGCCCCAGCATTTT
11	TRBD1	TRBV19	NA	TRBJ1-2	CASSPGQGISF	TGTGCCAGCAGTCCGGGACAGGGGATTTCCTTC
13	NA	TRBV10-2	NA	TRBJ2-7	CASSTTGFYEQYF	TGCGCCAGCAGTACAACAGGGTTCTACGAGCAGTACTTC
18	NA	TRBV7-9	NA	TRBJ1-5	CASSLTIGPSYSNQPQHF	TGTGCCAGCAGCTTAACAATAGGACCTAGCTATAGCAATCAGCCCCAGCATTTT
12	NA	TRBV2	few	TRBJ2-6	CASSNLDNVLTF	TGTGCCAGCAGCAACCTAGACAACGTCCTGACTTTC
15	NA	TRBV5-4	NA	TRBJ2-2	CASMVGAVGTGELFF	TGTGCCAGCATGGTAGGGGCGGTTGGCACCGGGGAGCTGTTTTTT
13	NA	TRBV4-2	NA	TRBJ2-7	CASSQERSYEQYF	TGTGCCAGCAGCCAAGAACGGAGCTACGAGCAGTACTTC
12	NA	TRBV29-1	few	TRBJ1-1	CSVVEGVTEAFF	TGCAGCGTTGTCGAAGGGGTCACTGAAGCTTTCTTT
19	TRBD2	TRBV24-1	NA	TRBJ2-2	CATSAGPLAGGQYTGELFF	TGTGCCACCAGTGCTGGGCCTCTAGCGGGGGGTCAATACACCGGGGAGCTGTTTTTT
15	NA	TRBV6-2/TRBV6-3	NA	TRBJ1-3	CASSRADSSGNTIYF	TGTGCCAGCAGCCGTGCGGACAGCTCTGGAAACACCATATATTTT
17	NA	TRBV27	few	TRBJ1-6	CASRRATARGAWSPLHF	TGTGCCAGCAGGAGGGCAACAGCTCGGGGGGCTTGGTCACCCCTCCACTTT
13	NA	TRBV10-3	NA	TRBJ1-1	CAISDRVSTEAFF	TGTGCCATCAGTGACAGGGTGAGCACTGAAGCTTTCTTT
15	NA	TRBV21-1	few	TRBJ2-7	CASSMGGGYSYEQYF	TGTGCCAGCAGCATGGGAGGGGGGTACTCCTACGAGCAGTACTTC
13	NA	TRBV2	NA	TRBJ1-1	CASSDNRNTEAFF	TGTGCCAGCAGTGACAACAGGAACACTGAAGCTTTCTTT
16	NA	TRBV7-2	NA	TRBJ1-5	CASSQERGRGNQPQHF	TGTGCCAGCAGCCAGGAGCGGGGTAGGGGCAATCAGCCCCAGCATTTT
13	NA	TRBV12-3/TRBV12-4	few	TRBJ2-7	CASRIRDWDEQYF	TGTGCCAGCAGGATCAGGGATTGGGACGAGCAGTACTTC
13	NA	TRBV25-1	NA	TRBJ1-1	CASSSQGNPGAFF	TGTGCCAGCAGTTCACAGGGAAACCCCGGAGCTTTCTTT
11	NA	TRBV3-1/TRBV3-2	once	TRBJ1-2	CASSSLYGYTF	TGTGCCAGCAGCTCTTTATATGGCTACACCTTC
16	TRBD2	TRBV27	once	TRBJ2-6	CASRLAGGFGANVLTF	TGTGCCAGCAGACTAGCGGGGGGATTTGGGGCCAACGTCCTGACTTTC
16	TRBD1	TRBV29-1	NA	TRBJ2-7	CSVGDRVPMKTYEQYF	TGCAGCGTTGGGGACAGGGTCCCAATGAAGACCTACGAGCAGTACTTC
17	NA	TRBV15	NA	TRBJ2-5	CATSRDHGSGIQETQYF	TGTGCCACCAGCAGAGATCATGGTTCGGGGATACAAGAGACCCAGTACTTC
16	TRBD1	TRBV6-6	once	TRBJ1-4	CASSLHRGLENEKLFF	TGTGCCAGCAGTCTACACAGGGGGCTGGAGAATGAAAAACTGTTTTTT
11	NA	TRBV29-1	NA	TRBJ1-2	CSARFNYGYTF	TGCAGCGCGCGGTTTAACTATGGCTACACCTTC
14	NA	TRBV30	NA	TRBJ1-2	CAWSVEGRDNGYTF	TGTGCCTGGAGTGTGGAGGGGAGGGACAATGGCTACACCTTC
15	TRBD1	TRBV5-1	once	TRBJ2-3	CASSPDRGRADTQYF	TGCGCCAGCAGCCCGGACAGGGGGCGAGCAGATACGCAGTATTTT
15	NA	TRBV6-2/TRBV6-3	NA	TRBJ1-5	CASSATGLGNQPQHF	TGTGCCAGCAGCGCGACAGGTCTTGGGAATCAGCCCCAGCATTTT
13	TRBD1	TRBV29-1	NA	TRBJ2-5	CSASQGARETQYF	TGCAGCGCCTCACAGGGGGCGCGGGAGACCCAGTACTTC
15	TRBD1	TRBV18	once	TRBJ2-7	CASAIYRDRVDEQYF	TGTGCCAGCGCCATCTACCGGGACAGGGTGGACGAGCAGTACTTC
16	TRBD2	TRBV7-2	NA	TRBJ2-5	CASRVGLLAGQETQYF	TGTGCCAGCAGGGTCGGATTACTAGCGGGTCAAGAGACCCAGTACTTC
17	TRBD1	TRBV6-6	NA	TRBJ2-6	CASSPTGTGVGANVLTF	TGTGCCAGCAGTCCTACCGGGACAGGGGTTGGGGCCAACGTCCTGACTTTC
16	TRBD1	TRBV7-9	NA	TRBJ2-3	CASSPIPGQGADTQYF	TGTGCCAGCAGCCCCATTCCGGGACAGGGGGCAGATACGCAGTATTTT
14	TRBD1	TRBV28	NA	TRBJ2-7	CASSAGQGGSGQYF	TGTGCCAGCAGTGCGGGACAGGGGGGGTCGGGGCAGTACTTC
13	NA	TRBV6-5	NA	TRBJ1-1	CASSNRDTTEAFF	TGTGCCAGCAGTAACCGGGACACAACTGAAGCTTTCTTT
17	NA	TRBV15	NA	TRBJ2-3	CATSRGEVSGYTDTQYF	TGTGCCACCAGCAGAGGAGAGGTTAGCGGTTACACAGATACGCAGTATTTT
13	NA	TRBV12-3/TRBV12-4	NA	TRBJ1-1	CASRYTTGREAFF	TGTGCCAGCAGATACACAACAGGCCGGGAAGCTTTCTTT
15	NA	TRBV7-9	NA	TRBJ1-5	CASSSGALGNQPQHF	TGTGCCAGCAGCTCAGGGGCTTTGGGCAATCAGCCCCAGCATTTT
15	NA	TRBV2	NA	TRBJ1-4	CASSQGRLANEKLFF	TGTGCCAGCTCCCAGGGGCGCTTAGCTAATGAAAAACTGTTTTTT
16	NA	TRBV7-2	few	TRBJ1-3	CASSLGAGWAGNTIYF	TGTGCCAGCAGCTTAGGGGCGGGTTGGGCTGGAAACACCATATATTTT
14	NA	TRBV5-6	NA	TRBJ1-4	CASSRRVTNEKLFF	TGTGCCAGCAGCCGGCGGGTAACTAATGAAAAACTGTTTTTT
15	TRBD1	TRBV7-2	NA	TRBJ1-2	CASSLDWWQGEGYTF	TGTGCCAGCAGCTTAGATTGGTGGCAGGGGGAAGGCTACACCTTC
16	NA	TRBV27	once	TRBJ2-7	CASRASTWSQAYEQYF	TGTGCCAGCAGGGCCTCCACGTGGTCCCAAGCCTACGAGCAGTACTTC
14	NA	TRBV29-1	NA	TRBJ2-5	CSFLGGGGGETQYF	TGCAGCTTCCTCGGTGGAGGGGGCGGTGAGACCCAGTACTTC
15	NA	TRBV7-8	NA	TRBJ1-6	CASSLGRGYSSPLHF	TGTGCCAGCAGCTTAGGGAGGGGATACTCTTCACCCCTCCACTTT
13	NA	TRBV6-5	once	TRBJ1-1	CASSYLGQAEAFF	TGTGCCAGCAGTTACTTGGGGCAGGCTGAAGCTTTCTTT
14	NA	TRBV6-6	NA	TRBJ2-1	CASRRDQQVSKQFF	TGTGCCAGCAGACGAGATCAACAGGTGTCTAAGCAGTTCTTC
13	NA	TRBV3-1/TRBV3-2	NA	TRBJ2-7	CASSQGGWDEQYF	TGTGCCAGCAGCCAAGGGGGCTGGGACGAGCAGTACTTC
13	TRBD2	TRBV12-3/TRBV12-4	NA	TRBJ2-5	CASTFSGAETQYF	TGTGCCAGCACCTTTAGCGGGGCGGAGACCCAGTACTTC
15	TRBD1	TRBV7-2	NA	TRBJ2-7	CASSWGQGAAYEQYF	TGTGCCAGCAGCTGGGGACAGGGGGCAGCCTACGAGCAGTACTTC
11	NA	TRBV30	NA	TRBJ1-2	CAWSPPGRYTF	TGTGCCTGGAGCCCCCCAGGGCGCTACACCTTC
19	NA	TRBV4-2	NA	TRBJ1-6	CASSQDTGQGSSYNSPLHF	TGTGCCAGCAGCCAAGACACCGGGCAGGGGAGCTCCTATAATTCACCCCTCCACTTT